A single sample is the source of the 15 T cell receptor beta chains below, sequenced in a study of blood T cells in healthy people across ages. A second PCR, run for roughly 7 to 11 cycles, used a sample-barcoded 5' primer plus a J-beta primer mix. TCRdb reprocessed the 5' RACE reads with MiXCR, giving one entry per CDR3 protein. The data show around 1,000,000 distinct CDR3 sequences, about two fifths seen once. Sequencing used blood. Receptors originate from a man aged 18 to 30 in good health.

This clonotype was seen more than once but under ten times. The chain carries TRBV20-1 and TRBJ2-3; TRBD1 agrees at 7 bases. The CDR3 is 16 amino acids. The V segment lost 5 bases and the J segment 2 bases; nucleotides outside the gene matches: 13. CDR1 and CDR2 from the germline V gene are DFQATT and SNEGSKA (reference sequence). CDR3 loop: CSASPPGQSLTDTQYF. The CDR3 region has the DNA TGCAGTGCTTCACCCCCGGGACAGAGCCTCACAGATACGCAGTATTTT.

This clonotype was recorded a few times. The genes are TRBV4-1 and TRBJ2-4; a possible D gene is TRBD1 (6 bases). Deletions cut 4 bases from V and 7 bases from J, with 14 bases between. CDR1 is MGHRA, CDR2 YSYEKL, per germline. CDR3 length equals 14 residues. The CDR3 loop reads CASSRGQPGNIQYF. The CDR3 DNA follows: TGCGCCAGCAGCCGTGGACAGCCTGGGAACATTCAGTACTTC.

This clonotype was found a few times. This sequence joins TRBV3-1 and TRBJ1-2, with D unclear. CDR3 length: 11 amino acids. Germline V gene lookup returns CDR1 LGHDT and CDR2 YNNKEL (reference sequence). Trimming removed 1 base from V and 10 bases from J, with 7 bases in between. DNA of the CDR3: TGTGCCAGCAGCCAAGCCGCCTACTACACCTTC. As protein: CASSQAAYYTF.

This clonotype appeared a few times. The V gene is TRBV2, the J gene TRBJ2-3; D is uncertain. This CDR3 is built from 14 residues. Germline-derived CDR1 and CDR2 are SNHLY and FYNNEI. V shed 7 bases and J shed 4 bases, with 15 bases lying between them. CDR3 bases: TGTGCCAGCACTAGGACCGTGCGCCCAGATACGCAGTATTTT. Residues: CASTRTVRPDTQYF. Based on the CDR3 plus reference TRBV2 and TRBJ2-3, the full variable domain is EPEVTQTPSHQVTQMGQEVILRCVPISNHLYFYWYRQILGQKVEFLVSFYNNEISEKSEIFDDQFSVERPDGSNFTLKIRSTKLEDSAMYFCASTRTVRPDTQYFGPGTRLTVL.

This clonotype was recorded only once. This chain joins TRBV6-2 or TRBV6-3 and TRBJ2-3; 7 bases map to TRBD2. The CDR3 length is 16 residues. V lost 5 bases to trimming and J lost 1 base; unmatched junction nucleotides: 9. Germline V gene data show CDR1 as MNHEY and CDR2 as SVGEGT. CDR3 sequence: CASSQLSGGRTDTQYF. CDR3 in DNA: TGTGCCAGCAGTCAACTATCGGGGGGTCGCACAGATACGCAGTATTTT.

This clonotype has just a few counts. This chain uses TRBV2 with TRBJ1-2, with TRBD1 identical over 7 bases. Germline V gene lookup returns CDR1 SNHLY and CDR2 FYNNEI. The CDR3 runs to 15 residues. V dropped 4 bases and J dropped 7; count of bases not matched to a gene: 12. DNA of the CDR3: TGTGCCAGCAGTGGAGTGGAGGGGGCCTTGGGTGGCTACACCTTC. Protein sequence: CASSGVEGALGGYTF. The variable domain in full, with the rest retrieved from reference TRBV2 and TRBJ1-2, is EPEVTQTPSHQVTQMGQEVILRCVPISNHLYFYWYRQILGQKVEFLVSFYNNEISEKSEIFDDQFSVERPDGSNFTLKIRSTKLEDSAMYFCASSGVEGALGGYTFGSGTRLTVV.

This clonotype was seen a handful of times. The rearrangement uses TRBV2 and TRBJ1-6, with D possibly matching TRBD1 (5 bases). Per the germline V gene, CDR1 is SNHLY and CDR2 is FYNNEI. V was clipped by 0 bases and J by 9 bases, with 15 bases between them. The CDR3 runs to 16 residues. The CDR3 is CASSEALPGVSSPLHF. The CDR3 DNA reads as TGTGCCAGCAGTGAAGCTTTACCGGGGGTCAGTTCACCCCTCCACTTT.

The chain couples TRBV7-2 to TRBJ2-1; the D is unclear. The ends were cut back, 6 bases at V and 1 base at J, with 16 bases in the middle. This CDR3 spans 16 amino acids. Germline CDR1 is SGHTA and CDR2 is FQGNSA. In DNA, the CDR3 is TGTGCCAGCAGTCAATCCGGGTCCCCGTCCTACAATGAGCAGTTCTTC. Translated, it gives CASSQSGSPSYNEQFF.

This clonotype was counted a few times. The CDR3 protein is CASSWGQGRTEAFF. The CDR3 nucleotides are TGTGCCAGCAGTTGGGGGCAGGGGCGAACTGAAGCTTTCTTT. V gene TRBV7-2 combines with J gene TRBJ1-1, with D tentatively TRBD1 (6 bases). The CDR3 has 14 residues. The germline V and J ends were trimmed by 6 bases and 5 bases, with 16 bases remaining between them. Germline V gene data show CDR1 as SGHTA and CDR2 as FQGNSA.

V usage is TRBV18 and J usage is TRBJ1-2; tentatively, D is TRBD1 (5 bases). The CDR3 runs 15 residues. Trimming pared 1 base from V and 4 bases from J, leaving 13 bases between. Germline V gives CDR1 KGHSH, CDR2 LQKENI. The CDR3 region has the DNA TGTGCCAGCTCACCACGGGCGGTCCAGGGCTATGGCTACACCTTC. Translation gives CASSPRAVQGYGYTF.

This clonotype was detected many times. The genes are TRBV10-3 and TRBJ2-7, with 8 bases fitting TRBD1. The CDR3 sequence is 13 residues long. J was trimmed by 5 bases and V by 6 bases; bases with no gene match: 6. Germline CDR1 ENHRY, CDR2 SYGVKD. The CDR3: CAISGDRGNEQYF. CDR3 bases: TGTGCCATCAGCGGAGACAGGGGCAACGAGCAGTACTTC.

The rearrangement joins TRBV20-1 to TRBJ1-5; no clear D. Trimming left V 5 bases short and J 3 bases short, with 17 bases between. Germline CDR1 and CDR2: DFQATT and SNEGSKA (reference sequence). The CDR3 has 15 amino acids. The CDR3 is CSAAPGSLINQPQHF. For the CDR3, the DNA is TGCAGTGCTGCGCCGGGCAGCTTAATCAATCAGCCCCAGCATTTT.

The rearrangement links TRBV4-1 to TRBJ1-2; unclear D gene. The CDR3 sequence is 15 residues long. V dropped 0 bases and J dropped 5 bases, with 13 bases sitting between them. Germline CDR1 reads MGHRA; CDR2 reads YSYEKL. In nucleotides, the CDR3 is TGCGCCAGCAGCCAAGATGACCGCATCGCTTATGGCTACACCTTC. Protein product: CASSQDDRIAYGYTF.

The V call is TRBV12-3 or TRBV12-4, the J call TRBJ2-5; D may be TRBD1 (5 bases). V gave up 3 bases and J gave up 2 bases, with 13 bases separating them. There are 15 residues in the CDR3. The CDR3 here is CASSLGQGMQETQYF. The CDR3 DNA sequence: TGTGCCAGCAGTTTGGGCCAGGGCATGCAAGAGACCCAGTACTTC.

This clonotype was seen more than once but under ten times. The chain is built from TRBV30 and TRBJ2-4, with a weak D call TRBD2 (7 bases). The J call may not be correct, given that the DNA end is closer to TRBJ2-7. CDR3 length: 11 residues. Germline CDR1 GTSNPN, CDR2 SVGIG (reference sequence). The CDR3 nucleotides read TGTGCCGCCGCGGGGGCTTACGAGCAGTACTTC. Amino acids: CAAAGAYEQYF.